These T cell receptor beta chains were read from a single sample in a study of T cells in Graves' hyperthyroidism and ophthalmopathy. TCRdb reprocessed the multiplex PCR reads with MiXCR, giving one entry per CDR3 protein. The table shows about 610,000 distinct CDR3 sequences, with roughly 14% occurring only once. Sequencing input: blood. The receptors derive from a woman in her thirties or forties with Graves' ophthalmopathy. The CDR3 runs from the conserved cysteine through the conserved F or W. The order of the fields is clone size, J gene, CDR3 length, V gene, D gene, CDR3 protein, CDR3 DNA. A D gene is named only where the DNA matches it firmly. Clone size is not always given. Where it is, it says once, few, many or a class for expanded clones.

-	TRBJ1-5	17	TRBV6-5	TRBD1	CASSYTFPGQGHQPQHF	TGTGCCAGCAGTTACACCTTTCCGGGACAGGGTCACCAGCCCCAGCATTTT
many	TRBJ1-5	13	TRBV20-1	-	CSANDLVSQPQHF	TGCAGTGCCAACGATCTGGTATCTCAGCCCCAGCATTTT
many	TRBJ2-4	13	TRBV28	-	CASSFNGISDQYF	TGTGCCAGCAGTTTTAATGGGATATCGGATCAGTACTTC
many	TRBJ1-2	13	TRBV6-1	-	CASSEAENYGYTF	TGTGCCAGCAGTGAGGCCGAAAACTATGGCTACACCTTC
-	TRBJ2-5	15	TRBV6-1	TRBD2	CASNRGLAGKETQYF	TGTGCCAGCAACAGGGGACTAGCGGGAAAAGAGACCCAGTACTTC
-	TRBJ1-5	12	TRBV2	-	CASSETHQPQHF	TGTGCCAGCAGTGAGACCCATCAGCCCCAGCATTTT
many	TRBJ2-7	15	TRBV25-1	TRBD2	CASSESSGSSYEQYF	TGTGCCAGCAGTGAATCTAGCGGGAGCTCCTACGAGCAGTACTTC
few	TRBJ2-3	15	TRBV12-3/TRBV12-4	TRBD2	CASSRLAASTDTQYF	TGTGCCAGCAGCCGACTAGCGGCCAGCACAGATACGCAGTATTTT
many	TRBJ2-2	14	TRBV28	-	CASAGLPNTGELFF	TGTGCCAGCGCGGGGTTACCGAACACCGGGGAGCTGTTTTTT
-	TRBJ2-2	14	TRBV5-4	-	CASSPAGLTGELFF	TGTGCCAGCAGCCCGGCCGGGCTAACCGGGGAGCTGTTTTTT
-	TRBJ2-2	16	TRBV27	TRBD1	CASSRSRGYDTEELFF	TGTGCCAGCAGTCGCTCCAGGGGGTACGACACCGAGGAGCTGTTTTTT
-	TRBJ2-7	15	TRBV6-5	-	CASSYSWGLLIEQYF	TGTGCCAGCAGTTACTCTTGGGGACTCCTGATTGAGCAGTACTTC
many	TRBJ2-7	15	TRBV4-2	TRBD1	CASSQDGQGGTGQYF	TGTGCCAGCAGCCAGGATGGACAGGGAGGAACGGGTCAGTACTTC
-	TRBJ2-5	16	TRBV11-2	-	CASSLGWQGSEETQYF	TGTGCCAGCAGCCTAGGATGGCAGGGCTCGGAAGAGACCCAGTACTTC
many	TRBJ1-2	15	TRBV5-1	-	CASRSGGGPNYGYTF	TGCGCCAGCAGATCCGGAGGGGGACCTAACTATGGCTACACCTTC
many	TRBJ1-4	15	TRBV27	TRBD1	CASREQGATNEKLFF	TGTGCCAGCAGGGAACAGGGGGCAACTAATGAAAAACTGTTTTTT
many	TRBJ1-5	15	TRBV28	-	CASRPQQVVDQPQHF	TGTGCCAGCAGACCCCAACAGGTCGTCGATCAGCCCCAGCATTTT
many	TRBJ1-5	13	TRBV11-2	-	CASSLTLDQPQHF	TGTGCCAGCAGCTTAACTCTGGATCAGCCCCAGCATTTT